These 10 T cell receptor beta chains were sequenced from one sample in a study of Ad26.COV2.S vaccination and SARS-CoV-2 variants. The protocol was immunoSEQ multiplex PCR, while the TCRdb copy is restricted to in-frame clones and leaves out a portion. The sample lists more than 85,000 clones; around 82% were seen once. The specimen comprised peripheral blood, sampled after recovery from COVID-19. These receptors were collected from a human donor who had recovered from COVID-19.

This rearrangement joins TRBV24-1 to TRBJ2-2; 7 nucleotides match TRBD1. This CDR3 contains 15 residues. V trimming: 7 bases; J trimming: 5 bases; junction bases outside the gene matches: 9. From germline, CDR1 is KGHDR and CDR2 SFDVKD. CDR3 residues: CATRAGTAETGELFF. CDR3 sequence (DNA): TGTGCCACCAGGGCCGGGACAGCCGAGACCGGGGAGCTGTTTTTT.

The V and J genes are TRBV6-5 and TRBJ1-4; D is undetermined. V lost 6 bases and J lost 9, with 20 bases in between. Germline V gene sequence: CDR1 MNHEY, CDR2 SVGAGI. The CDR3 length is 15 residues. The CDR3 DNA reads TGTGCCAGCAGCTCAACCCCAGGTTTTGGGAAAAAACTGTTTTTT. Translation gives CASSSTPGFGKKLFF.

V is TRBV10-1 and J is TRBJ2-1; 15 nucleotides align to TRBD2. V was clipped by 0 bases and J by 7 bases; unmatched bases: 19. The germline gives CDR1 WNHNN, CDR2 SYGVQD (reference sequence). The CDR3 covers 22 residues. CDR3 DNA sequence: TGCGCCAGCAGTGAGTCGAAGGGACTAGCGGGGGGATTACCGAGGGTTGAGAATGAGCAGTTCTTC. The encoded protein is CASSESKGLAGGLPRVENEQFF.

The V and J genes are TRBV6-2 or TRBV6-3 and TRBJ1-5, with D perhaps TRBD1 (5 bases). CDR3 size: 15 residues. Germline loops: CDR1 MNHEY, CDR2 SVGEGT. Trimming left V 2 bases short and J 6 bases short, with 14 bases between. The CDR3: CASSYAEGGTQPQHF. In DNA form, the CDR3 reads TGTGCCAGCAGTTACGCAGAGGGTGGGACTCAGCCCCAGCATTTT.

This chain connects TRBV20-1 to TRBJ1-2; no definite D call. The CDR3 is 10 residues long. Looked up from germline, CDR1 is DFQATT and CDR2 is SNEGSKA (reference sequence). V gave up 3 bases and J gave up 8 bases, with 7 bases separating them. In nucleotides, the CDR3 is TGCAGTGCTAGGGAAGAGGGCTACACCTTC. It codes for CSAREEGYTF.

The chain joins TRBV3-1 (or the pseudogene TRBV3-2) to TRBJ2-6, with D maybe TRBD1 (5 bases). V lost 4 bases and J lost 1, with 11 bases in between. Germline V gene data show CDR1 as LGHDT and CDR2 as YNNKEL (reference sequence). The CDR3 sequence is 16 residues long. The CDR3 DNA reads as TGTGCCAGCAGCCCCCATGACAGTTCTGGGGCCAACGTCCTGACTTTC. The encoded protein is CASSPHDSSGANVLTF.

The chain has TRBV10-3 and TRBJ1-2; tentatively, D is TRBD1 (6 bases). Trimming took off 4 bases at V and 3 bases at J, with 15 bases between the two ends. The CDR3 has 15 amino acids. The germline V gene encodes CDR1 ENHRY and CDR2 SYGVKD. In DNA, the CDR3 is TGTGCCATCAGTGCTATGATGGGGGCGGACTATGGCTACACCTTC. Translating gives CAISAMMGADYGYTF.

The chain is built from TRBV12-5 and TRBJ2-1; no clear D gene. This CDR3 region has 11 residues. V was trimmed by 4 bases and J by 9 bases, leaving 7 bases between them. Germline V gives CDR1 LGHNT, CDR2 FRNRAP. CDR3 DNA sequence: TGTGCTAGTGGTTCCCCTCTTGAGCAGTTCTTC. This gives the protein CASGSPLEQFF. The full variable domain, in which reference TRBV12-5 and TRBJ2-1 provide the parts outside the CDR3, is DARVTQTPRHKVTEMGQEVTMRCQPILGHNTVFWYRQTMMQGLELLAYFRNRAPLDDSGMPKDRFSAEMPDATLATLKIQPSEPRDSAVYFCASGSPLEQFFGPGTRLTVL.

The chain combines TRBV4-1 with TRBJ2-5; D gene ambiguous. Germline CDR1 reads MGHRA; CDR2 reads YSYEKL. Trimming cost V 3 bases and J 3 bases, with 8 bases left between them. The CDR3 sequence is 13 residues long. The CDR3 region has the DNA TGCGCCAGCAGCCAGAAGGTTGAAGAGACCCAGTACTTC. This gives the protein CASSQKVEETQYF.

This clone was detected many times. The V and J genes are TRBV30 and TRBJ1-5; unclear D gene. This CDR3 contains 16 residues. With 3 bases removed from V and 3 bases from J, the gap between germline ends came to 18 bases. Germline-derived CDR1 and CDR2 are GTSNPN and SVGIG (reference sequence). CDR3 nucleotide sequence: TGTGCCTGGAGCCCCCCGGGAGGAGTCCCCAATCAGCCCCAGCATTTT. Amino acid sequence: CAWSPPGGVPNQPQHF.